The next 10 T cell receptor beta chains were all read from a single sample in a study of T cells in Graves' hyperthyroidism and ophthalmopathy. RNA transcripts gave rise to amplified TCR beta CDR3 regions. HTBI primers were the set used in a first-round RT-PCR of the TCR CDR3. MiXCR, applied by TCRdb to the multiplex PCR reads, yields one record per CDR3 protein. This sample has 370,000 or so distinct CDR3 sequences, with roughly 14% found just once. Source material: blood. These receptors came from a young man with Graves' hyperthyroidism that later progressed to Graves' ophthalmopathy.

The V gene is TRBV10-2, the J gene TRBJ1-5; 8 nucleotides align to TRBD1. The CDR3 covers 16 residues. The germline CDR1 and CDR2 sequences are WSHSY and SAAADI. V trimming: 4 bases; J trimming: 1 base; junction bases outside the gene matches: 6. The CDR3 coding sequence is TGCGCCAGCAGTGCAGGGGGCGGGGGGAGCAATCAGCCCCAGCATTTT. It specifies CASSAGGGGSNQPQHF.

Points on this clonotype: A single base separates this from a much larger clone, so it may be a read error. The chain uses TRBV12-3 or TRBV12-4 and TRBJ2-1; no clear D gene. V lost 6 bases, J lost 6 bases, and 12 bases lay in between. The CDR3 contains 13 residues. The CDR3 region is CASSPGGSNEQFF. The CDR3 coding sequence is TGTGCCAGCAGCCCCGGCGGTAGCAATGAGCAGTTCTTC.

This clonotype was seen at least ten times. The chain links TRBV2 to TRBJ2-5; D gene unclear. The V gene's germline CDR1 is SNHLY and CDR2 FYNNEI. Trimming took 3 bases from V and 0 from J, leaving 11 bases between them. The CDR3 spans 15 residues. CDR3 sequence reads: CASSDSRSYQETQYF. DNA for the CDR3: TGTGCCAGCAGTGACAGCCGGTCATACCAAGAGACCCAGTACTTC.

Here the CDR3 reads CSLDGTVNEQFF. As DNA, the CDR3 is TGCAGCCTCGATGGGACAGTCAATGAGCAGTTCTTC. The chain combines TRBV29-1 with TRBJ2-1, with TRBD1 matching over 7 bases. CDR3 length: 12 amino acids. CDR1 and CDR2 (germline): SQVTM, ANQGSEA. The V and J ends lost 8 bases and 6 bases, in that order; junction bases with no gene match: 7.

The CDR3 here is CASSVGANEQFF. DNA of the CDR3: TGTGCCAGCAGCGTTGGAGCCAATGAGCAGTTCTTC. The chain links TRBV7-8 to TRBJ2-1; D is ambiguous. Per the germline V gene, CDR1 is SGHVS and CDR2 is FQNEAQ. The CDR3 contains 12 residues. V lost 5 bases and J lost 6, with 8 bases in between.

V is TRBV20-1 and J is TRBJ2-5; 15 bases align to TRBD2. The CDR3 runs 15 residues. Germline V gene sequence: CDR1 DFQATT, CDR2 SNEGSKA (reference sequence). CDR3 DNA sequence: TGCAGAGGGGGACTAGCGGGGGGCATACAAGAGACCCAGTACTTC. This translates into CRGGLAGGIQETQYF.

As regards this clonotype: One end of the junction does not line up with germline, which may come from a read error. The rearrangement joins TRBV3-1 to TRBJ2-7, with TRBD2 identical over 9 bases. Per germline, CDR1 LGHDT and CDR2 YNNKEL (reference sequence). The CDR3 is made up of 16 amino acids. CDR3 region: CASSQDPGGGAYEQYF. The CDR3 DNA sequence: TGCGCCAGCAGCCAAGATCCGGGCGGGGGGGCGTACGAGCAGTACTTC.

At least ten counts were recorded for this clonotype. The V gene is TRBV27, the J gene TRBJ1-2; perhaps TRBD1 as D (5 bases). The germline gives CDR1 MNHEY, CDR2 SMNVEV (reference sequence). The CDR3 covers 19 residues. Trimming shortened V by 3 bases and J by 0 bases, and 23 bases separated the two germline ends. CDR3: CASSFRVHRPGGTNYGYTF. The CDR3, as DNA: TGTGCCAGCAGTTTCCGAGTCCACCGCCCCGGGGGTACTAACTATGGCTACACCTTC.

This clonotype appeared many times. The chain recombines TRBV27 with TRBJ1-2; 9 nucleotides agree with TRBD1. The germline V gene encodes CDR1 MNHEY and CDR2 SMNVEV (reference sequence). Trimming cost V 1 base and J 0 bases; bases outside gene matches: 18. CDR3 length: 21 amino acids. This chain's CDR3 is CASSLFYGGPGQGYTNYGYTF. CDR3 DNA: TGTGCCAGCAGTTTATTTTACGGCGGGCCGGGACAGGGATATACTAACTATGGCTACACCTTC.

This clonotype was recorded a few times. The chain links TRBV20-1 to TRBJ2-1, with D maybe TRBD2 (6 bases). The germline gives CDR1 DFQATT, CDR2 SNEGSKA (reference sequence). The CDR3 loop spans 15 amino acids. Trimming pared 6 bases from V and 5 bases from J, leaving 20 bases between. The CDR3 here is CSAESGGRPDNEQFF. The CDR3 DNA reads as TGCAGTGCGGAGAGCGGTGGGAGGCCCGACAATGAGCAGTTCTTC.